This note documents a single TCR beta chain sequence. It lacks a known antigen. No much larger clone is present one base from it, and per-base qualities are unavailable. Each collaborating institution followed its own protocols to collect whole blood in K2EDTA tubes. Collaborator samples were shipped for TCRbeta analysis as frozen whole blood, isolated PBMCs, or DNA extracted from either sample type. The entry originates in a study of blood T cell repertoires in COVID-19 (TCRdb year 2020). In terms of the full investigation: The collaborator samples originated in the United States, Italy and Spain and spanned the acute and convalescent phases of COVID-19. Where available, HLA class I and class II types were obtained from metadata supplied by the sample provider rather than from assay-based typing. The dataset comprised deeply sampled blood TCRbeta repertoires from subjects exposed to, actively infected with, or recovered from COVID-19. The sample metadata nearly always contained a de-identified subject ID, COVID-19 status, age in years and sex. The samples were drawn from the first 160 participants of the ongoing ImmuneRACE study and from some 1,300 subjects provided by 6 global collaborators. The material from the prospective study consisted of cDNA or gDNA derived from T cells, B-cell-depleted T cells, or PBMCs. The repertoires were released in a freely available public database meant as a resource for research on the immune response to SARS-CoV-2.

TCRbeta CDR3 regions were amplified from genomic DNA by means of the immunoSEQ Assay, a bias-controlled multiplex PCR. The authors' pipeline ran thus. Nucleated cell counts per sample were estimated from amplification of reference gene primers within the assay. To quantify the absolute abundance of each unique TCRbeta CDR3 rearrangement, sequence reads were collapsed and filtered. For each sample, productive Simpson clonality was calculated as the square root of Simpson's diversity index over productive rearrangements. TCRdb took this table from immuneACCESS and kept in-frame rearrangements with V and J called. Such tables lack part of the clones; where checked against another copy, unresolved V genes explain under half of the gap, and the rest is unexplained. The D gene and trimming were derived from the DNA, and the V and J assignments and clone size from that table. In all, the sample holds around 110,000 clones, and 80% of those were seen once. 16% of the sample goes to the ten largest clones.

The V end gives up 6 bases and the J end 0 bases, leaving 2 bases in the junction not matched to a gene. Inclusive of the bounding cysteine and phenylalanine, the CDR3 is 13 residues long. Here the CDR3 DNA is all that survives: 39 bases in frame from base 1. The germline V gene encodes CDR1 MDHEN and CDR2 SYDVKM. What the authors observed across the whole study: The amount of clinical and demographic metadata varied by source and participant and was provided uncurated.

The TCR comes from a man aged 55 to 69 with active or convalescent COVID-19. The chain was built from TRBV28 and TRBJ2-7, and TRBD2 matches 7 of the central bases. The sequenced sample was peripheral blood. The DNA sequence is given as TGTGCCAGCAGACTAGCGTTCTCCTACGAGCAGTACTTC. This is translated as CASRLAFSYEQYF. Full variable domain (CDR3 extended with the reference TRBV28 and TRBJ2-7 proteins): DVKVTQSSRYLVKRTGEKVFLECVQDMDHENMFWYRQDPGLGLRLIYFSYDVKMKEKGDIPEGYSVSREKKERFSLILESASTNQTSMYLCASRLAFSYEQYFGPGTRLTVT.